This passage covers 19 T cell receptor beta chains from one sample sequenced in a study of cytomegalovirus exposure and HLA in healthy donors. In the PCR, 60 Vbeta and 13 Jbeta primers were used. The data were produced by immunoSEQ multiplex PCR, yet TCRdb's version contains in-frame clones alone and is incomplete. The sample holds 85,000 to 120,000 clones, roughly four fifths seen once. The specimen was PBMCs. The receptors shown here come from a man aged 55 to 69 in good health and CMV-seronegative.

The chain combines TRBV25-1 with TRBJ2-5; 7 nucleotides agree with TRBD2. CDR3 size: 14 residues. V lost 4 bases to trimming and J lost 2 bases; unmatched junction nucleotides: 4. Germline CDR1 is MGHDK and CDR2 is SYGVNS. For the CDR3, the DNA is TGTGCCAGCAGTGGGGGGACTAATCAAGAGACCCAGTACTTC. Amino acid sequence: CASSGGTNQETQYF.

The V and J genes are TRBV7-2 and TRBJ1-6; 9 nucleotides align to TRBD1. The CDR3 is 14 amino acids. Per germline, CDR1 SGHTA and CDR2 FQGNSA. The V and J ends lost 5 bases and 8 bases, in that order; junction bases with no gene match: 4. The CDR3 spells CASSHGDRDSPLHF. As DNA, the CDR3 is TGTGCCAGCAGCCACGGGGACAGGGATTCACCCCTCCACTTT.

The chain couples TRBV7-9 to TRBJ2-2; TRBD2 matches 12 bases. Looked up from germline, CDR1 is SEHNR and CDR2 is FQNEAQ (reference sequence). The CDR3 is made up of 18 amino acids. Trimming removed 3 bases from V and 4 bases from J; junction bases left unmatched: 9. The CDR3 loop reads CASSFGLAGYVSTGELFF. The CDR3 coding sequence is TGTGCCAGCAGCTTTGGACTAGCGGGGTATGTGAGCACCGGGGAGCTGTTTTTT.

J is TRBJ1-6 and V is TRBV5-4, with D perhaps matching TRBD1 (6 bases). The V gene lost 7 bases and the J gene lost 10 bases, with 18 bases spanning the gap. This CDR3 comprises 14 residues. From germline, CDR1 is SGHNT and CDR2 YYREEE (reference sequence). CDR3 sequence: CASSRGGPQSPLHF. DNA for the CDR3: TGTGCCAGCTCCCGGGGGGGCCCCCAATCACCCCTCCACTTT.

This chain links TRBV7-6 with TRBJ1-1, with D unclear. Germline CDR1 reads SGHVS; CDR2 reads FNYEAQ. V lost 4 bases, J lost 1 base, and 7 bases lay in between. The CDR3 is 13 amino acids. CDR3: CASSYRGNTEAFF. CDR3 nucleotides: TGTGCCAGCAGCTACCGGGGGAACACTGAAGCTTTCTTT.

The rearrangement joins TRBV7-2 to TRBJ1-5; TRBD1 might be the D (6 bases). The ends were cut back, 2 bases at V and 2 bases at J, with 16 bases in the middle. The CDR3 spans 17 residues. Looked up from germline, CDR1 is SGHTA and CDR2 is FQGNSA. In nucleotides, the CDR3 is TGTGCCAGCAGCTTAAAGACAGGTCAAGGAGGCAATCAGCCCCAGCATTTT. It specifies CASSLKTGQGGNQPQHF. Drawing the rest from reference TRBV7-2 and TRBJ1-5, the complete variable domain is GAGVSQSPSNKVTEKGKDVELRCDPISGHTALYWYRQSLGQGLEFLIYFQGNSAPDKSGLPSDRFSAERTGGSVSTLTIQRTQQEDSAVYLCASSLKTGQGGNQPQHFGDGTRLSIL.

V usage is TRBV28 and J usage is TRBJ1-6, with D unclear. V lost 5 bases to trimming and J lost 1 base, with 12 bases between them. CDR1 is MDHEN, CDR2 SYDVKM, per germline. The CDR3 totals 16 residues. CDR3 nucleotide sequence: TGTGCCAGCAGTCTAAAGACTGGGTCCTATAATTCACCCCTCCACTTT. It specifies CASSLKTGSYNSPLHF.

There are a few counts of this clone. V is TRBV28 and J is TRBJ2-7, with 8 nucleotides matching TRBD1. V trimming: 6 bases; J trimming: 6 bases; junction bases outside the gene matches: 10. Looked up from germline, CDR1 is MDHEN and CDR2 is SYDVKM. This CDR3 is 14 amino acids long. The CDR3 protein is CASRSTGAGSEQYV. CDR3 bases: TGTGCCAGCAGATCGACAGGGGCAGGCTCCGAGCAGTACGTC.

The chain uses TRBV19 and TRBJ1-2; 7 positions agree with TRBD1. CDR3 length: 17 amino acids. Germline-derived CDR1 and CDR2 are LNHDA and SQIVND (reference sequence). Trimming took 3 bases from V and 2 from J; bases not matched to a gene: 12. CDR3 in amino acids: CASSILGAGGRNYGYTF. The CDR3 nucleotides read TGTGCCAGTAGTATCCTGGGCGCAGGGGGAAGGAACTATGGCTACACCTTC.

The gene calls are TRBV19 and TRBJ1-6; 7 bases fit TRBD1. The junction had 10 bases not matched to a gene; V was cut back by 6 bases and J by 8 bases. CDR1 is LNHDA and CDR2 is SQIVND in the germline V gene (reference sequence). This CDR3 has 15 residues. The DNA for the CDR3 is TGTGCCAGTAGAAACAAGGGACAGACGGATTCACCCCTCCACTTT. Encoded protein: CASRNKGQTDSPLHF.

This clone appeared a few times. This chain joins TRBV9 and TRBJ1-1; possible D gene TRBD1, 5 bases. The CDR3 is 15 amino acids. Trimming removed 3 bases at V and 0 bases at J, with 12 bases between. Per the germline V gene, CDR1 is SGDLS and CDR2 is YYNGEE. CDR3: CASSDLRGLNTEAFF. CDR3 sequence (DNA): TGTGCCAGCAGCGATCTTAGGGGTTTGAACACTGAAGCTTTCTTT.

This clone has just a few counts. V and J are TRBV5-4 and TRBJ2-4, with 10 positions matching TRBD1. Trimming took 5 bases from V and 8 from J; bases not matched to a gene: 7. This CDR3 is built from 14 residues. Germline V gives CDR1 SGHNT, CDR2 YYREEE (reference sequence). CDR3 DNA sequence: TGTGCCAGCAGACCGAGGACAGGGGGAGACATTCAGTACTTC. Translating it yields CASRPRTGGDIQYF. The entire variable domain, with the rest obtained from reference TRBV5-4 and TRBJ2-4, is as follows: ETGVTQSPTHLIKTRGQQVTLRCSSQSGHNTVSWYQQALGQGPQFIFQYYREEENGRGNFPPRFSGLQFPNYSSELNVNALELDDSALYLCASRPRTGGDIQYFGAGTRLSVL.

The DNA of the CDR3 is TGTGCCAGCAGCGTAATAGCAGGGGGCTCGTTAGCTACGCAGTATTTT. Translating gives CASSVIAGGSLATQYF. This sequence joins TRBV9 and TRBJ2-3; 8 bases fit TRBD1. The V and J ends lost 1 base and 8 bases, in that order; junction bases with no gene match: 12. The CDR3 length is 16 residues. CDR1 and CDR2 from the germline V gene are SGDLS and YYNGEE.

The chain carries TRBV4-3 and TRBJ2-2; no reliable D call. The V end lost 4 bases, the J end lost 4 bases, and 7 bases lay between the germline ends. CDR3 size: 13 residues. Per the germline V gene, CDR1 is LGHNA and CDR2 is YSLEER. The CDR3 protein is CASSPKFTGELFF. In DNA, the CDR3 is TGCGCCAGCAGCCCAAAATTCACCGGGGAGCTGTTTTTT.

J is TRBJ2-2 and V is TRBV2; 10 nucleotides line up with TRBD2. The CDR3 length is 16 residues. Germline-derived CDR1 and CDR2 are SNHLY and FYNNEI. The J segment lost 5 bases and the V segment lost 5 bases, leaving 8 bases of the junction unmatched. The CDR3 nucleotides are TGTGCCAGCAGTAATTTAGCGGGGGGCCGAACCGGGGAGCTGTTTTTT. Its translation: CASSNLAGGRTGELFF. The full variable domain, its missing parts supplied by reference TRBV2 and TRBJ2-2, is EPEVTQTPSHQVTQMGQEVILRCVPISNHLYFYWYRQILGQKVEFLVSFYNNEISEKSEIFDDQFSVERPDGSNFTLKIRSTKLEDSAMYFCASSNLAGGRTGELFFGEGSRLTVL.

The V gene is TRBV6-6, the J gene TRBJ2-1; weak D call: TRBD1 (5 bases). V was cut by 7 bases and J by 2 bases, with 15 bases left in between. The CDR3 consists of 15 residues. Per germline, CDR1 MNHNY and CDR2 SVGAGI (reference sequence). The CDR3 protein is CASNEYTGAYNEQFF. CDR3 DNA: TGTGCCAGCAACGAGTATACAGGAGCCTACAATGAGCAGTTCTTC.

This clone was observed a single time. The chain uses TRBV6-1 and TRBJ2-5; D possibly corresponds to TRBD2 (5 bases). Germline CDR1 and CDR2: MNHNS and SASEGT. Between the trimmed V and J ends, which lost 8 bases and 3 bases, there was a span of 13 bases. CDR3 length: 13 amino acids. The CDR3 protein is CASRVLGEETQYF. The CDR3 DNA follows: TGTGCCAGCCGGGTATTGGGAGAAGAGACCCAGTACTTC.

CDR3 coding DNA: TGTGCCAGCAGCTTACTGTCCGGGAACGCTGGAAACACCATATATTTT. As protein: CASSLLSGNAGNTIYF. V is TRBV28 and J is TRBJ1-3; no definite D call. From germline, CDR1 is MDHEN and CDR2 SYDVKM. This CDR3 contains 16 residues. V lost 6 bases, J lost 2 bases, and 17 bases lay in between.

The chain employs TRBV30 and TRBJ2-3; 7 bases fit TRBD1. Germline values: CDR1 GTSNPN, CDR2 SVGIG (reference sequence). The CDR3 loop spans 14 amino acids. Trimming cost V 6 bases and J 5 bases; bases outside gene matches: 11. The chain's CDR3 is CACTLQGVGDTQYF. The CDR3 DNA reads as TGTGCCTGTACCCTTCAGGGGGTGGGAGATACGCAGTATTTT.